The TCR beta chain under discussion was sequenced for a study of HIV-infected patients and healthy controls. This clonotype came up many times. CDR3 length: 14 residues. Germline CDR1 is DFQATT and CDR2 is SNEGSKA (reference sequence). Trimming cost V 3 bases and J 3 bases, with 15 bases left between them. The repertoire came from unfractionated whole blood and reflected all unsorted peripheral T cells. Alpha and beta constant-region primers primed reverse transcription of around 0.5 ug RNA. Each of the alpha and beta chains got its own library through chain-specific third strand synthesis with indices. A roughly 21-cycle PCR with P5s and P7 primers followed a short adapter-adding first PCR. One entry per CDR3 protein, called by TCRdb with MiXCR from the 5' RACE reads. The sample lists approximately 25,000 distinct CDR3 sequences; about 8.5% were seen once.

The TCR comes from an adult in good health. The sequenced material came from blood. The gene calls are TRBV20-1 and TRBJ2-7; perhaps TRBD2 as D (5 bases). The chain's CDR3 is CSASPTPGNYEQYF. Here the CDR3 DNA reads TGCAGTGCTAGCCCTACCCCGGGAAACTACGAGCAGTACTTC.